This T cell receptor (beta chain) originates from a study of T cell responses to AZD1222 COVID-19 vaccine. In the study overall: Analysis merged second doses at about 4 or about 12 weeks.

TCRdb keeps only in-frame clones here, not all; method: immunoSEQ multiplex PCR. This table has roughly 120,000 clones, 87% appearing once. As regards this clone: Antigen unknown.

Study-level points and caveats: CD4 TCRs covered the whole spike, strongest at regions 160-218 and 743-854. Nearly half of spike-specific TCRs reportedly target variant regions that are unmutated in the B.1.351 and B.1.1.7 variants. Clonal diversity was possibly underestimated, and white British individuals and females predominated among donors.

This CDR3 region has 15 residues. Germline V gene data show CDR1 as LGHDT and CDR2 as YNNKEL (reference sequence). V gave up 5 bases and J gave up 8 bases; unmatched junction bases: 8. The chain uses TRBV3-1 (or the pseudogene TRBV3-2) and TRBJ2-1, with 11 bases fitting TRBD2. The sequence was obtained from an adult in good health. The sequencing here drew on peripheral blood, taken on day 0 of AZD1222 vaccination. As DNA, the CDR3 is TGTGCCAGCAGCTCGACTAGCGGGGTTGGGGATGAGCAGTTCTTC. This sequence encodes CASSSTSGVGDEQFF.